One and the same sample provided the 5 T cell receptor beta chains below, sequenced in a study of T cells expressing NK-cell markers. TCRdb re-called the 5' RACE reads and gives one entry per CDR3 protein, without DNA. Its listing shows 300,000 to 500,000 distinct CDR3 sequences. Sequencing used blood T cells: a sorted CD56 or NKG2C T cell subset, CD4+ or CD8+ T cells, or bulk PBMC T cells (not recorded which). The receptors were sampled from a woman aged 45 to 65 in good health.

The V and J genes are TRBV6-5 and TRBJ2-1; TCRdb's D gene call, TRBD2, goes unchecked for lack of DNA. The CDR3 contains 13 residues. The germline CDR1 and CDR2 sequences are MNHEY and SVGAGI. The CDR3 region is CASRSLAGREQFF.

This sequence joins TRBV12-3 or TRBV12-4 and TRBJ2-1; TCRdb indicates TRBD1, and absent DNA this call remains unverified. The CDR3 has 18 residues. CDR3 loop: CASSTSPGLRGSYNEQFF.

The chain has TRBV12-5 and TRBJ2-1. Germline-derived CDR1 and CDR2 are LGHNT and FRNRAP. The CDR3 sequence is 11 residues long. This CDR3 reads CASGLRYEQFF.

The chain recombines TRBV6-5 with TRBJ1-4. This CDR3 is built from 15 residues. Germline values: CDR1 MNHEY, CDR2 SVGAGI. The CDR3 sequence is CASSYSEGWGEKLFF.

The chain joins TRBV7-2 to TRBJ2-1; TCRdb's D gene call, TRBD1, goes unchecked for lack of DNA. CDR1 is SGHTA, CDR2 FQGNSA, per germline. This CDR3 spans 15 amino acids. The CDR3 here is CASRILGASYNEQFF.